A selection of T cell receptor beta chains follows, all from one sample in a study of circulating tumor DNA in untreated peripheral T-cell lymphoma. Profiling relied on immunoSEQ multiplex PCR, and the TCRdb table lists in-frame clones only, not all of them. The repertoire holds some 10,000 clones, around 74% seen once, with 25% to 40% in the top ten. The specimen was tumor tissue. These receptor sequences come from a human donor with peripheral T-cell lymphoma. The CDR3 runs from the conserved cysteine through the conserved F or W.

J | V | CDR3
TRBJ2-7 | TRBV7-2 | CASSLVLYKEQYF
TRBJ2-2 | TRBV5-1 | CASSLEKGVVTGELFF
TRBJ1-2 | TRBV25-1 | CASSERGGRGDGYTF
TRBJ2-3 | TRBV7-4 | CASRSGVGNTDTQYF
TRBJ2-7 | TRBV7-4 | CASRGQGDYEQYF
TRBJ1-2 | TRBV19 | CASSTRRVDGYTF
TRBJ2-2 | TRBV11-3 | CASSYTWMGAGELFF
TRBJ2-3 | TRBV10-3 | CAISEGGFTDTQYF
TRBJ1-3 | TRBV28 | CASSNLGTGGGNTIYF
TRBJ1-4 | TRBV6-8 | CASVHSGVNEKLFF
TRBJ2-2 | TRBV6-8 | CASSYGTGIYGGELFF
TRBJ2-3 | TRBV28 | CASSMGLARDTQYF
TRBJ1-1 | TRBV30 | CAWSWGVEAFF
TRBJ1-5 | TRBV19 | CASRDGGSNQLQHF
TRBJ2-1 | TRBV6-8 | CASRDRGSSYNEQFF
TRBJ2-3 | TRBV11-3 | CASSLGSHTDTQYF
TRBJ1-1 | TRBV18 | CASSFRRDGNTEAFF
TRBJ1-2 | TRBV15 | CATSRRGAFSYGYTF
TRBJ1-5 | TRBV19 | CASSNDRTTYQPQHF
TRBJ2-7 | TRBV19 | CASSPGPTREQYF
TRBJ1-1 | TRBV6-1 | CASSEVWQKNTEAFF
TRBJ2-3 | TRBV19 | CASSSPGTGNTDTQYF
TRBJ2-7 | TRBV6-8 | CASSYSPLNLDEQYF
TRBJ1-1 | TRBV5-1 | CASSLDPAILMNTEAFF
TRBJ2-2 | TRBV19 | CASSVRQDTGELFF
TRBJ2-5 | TRBV6-8 | CASSDLRGGMVQETQYF
TRBJ1-1 | TRBV6-8 | CASRPFNPNTEAFF
TRBJ1-5 | TRBV10-2 | CASSESRGSQPQHF
TRBJ2-1 | TRBV29-1 | CSVRGTGRVNEQFF
TRBJ2-1 | TRBV19 | CASSAGTPNEQFF
TRBJ1-3 | TRBV18 | CASSPPPRDYGNTIYF
TRBJ1-2 | TRBV1 | CASSQGDRDYGYTF
TRBJ1-1 | TRBV6-4 | CASSRRGMNTEAFF
TRBJ1-4 | TRBV30 | CAWSTRGRATNEKLFF
TRBJ2-2 | TRBV19 | CASSIASTGELFF
TRBJ1-2 | TRBV28 | CASRTANYGYTF
TRBJ2-5 | TRBV18 | CASSPNAGAQETQYF
TRBJ2-6 | TRBV19 | CASSIPGVSGANVLTF
TRBJ2-1 | TRBV7-5 | CARSPGSCRGGTLYNEQFF
TRBJ1-1 | TRBV18 | CASSPSKDTKAFF